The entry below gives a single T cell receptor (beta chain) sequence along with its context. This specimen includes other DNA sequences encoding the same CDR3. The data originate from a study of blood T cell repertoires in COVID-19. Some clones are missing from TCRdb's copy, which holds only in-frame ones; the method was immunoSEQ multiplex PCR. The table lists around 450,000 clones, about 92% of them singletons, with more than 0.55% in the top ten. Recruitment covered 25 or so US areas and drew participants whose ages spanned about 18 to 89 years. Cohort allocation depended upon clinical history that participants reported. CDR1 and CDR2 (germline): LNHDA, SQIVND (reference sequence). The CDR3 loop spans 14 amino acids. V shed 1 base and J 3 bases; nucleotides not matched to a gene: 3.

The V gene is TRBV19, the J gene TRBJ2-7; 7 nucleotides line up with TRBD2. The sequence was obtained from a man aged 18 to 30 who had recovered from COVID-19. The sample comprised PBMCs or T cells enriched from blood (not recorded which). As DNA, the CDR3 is TGTGCCAGTAGTATAGGAGCGGGACGCTACGAGCAGTACTTC. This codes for CASSIGAGRYEQYF. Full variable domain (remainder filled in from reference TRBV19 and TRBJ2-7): DGGITQSPKYLFRKEGQNVTLSCEQNLNHDAMYWYRQDPGQGLRLIYYSQIVNDFQKGDIAEGYSVSREKKESFPLTVTSAQKNPTAFYLCASSIGAGRYEQYFGPGTRLTVT.